This entry lists 23 T cell receptor beta chains sequenced from one sample in a study of PD-L1 blockade in urothelial cancer. Assay: immunoSEQ multiplex PCR; the TCRdb copy retains only in-frame clones and omits some. This sample carries some 110,000 clones, around 93% of them seen once, and the ten largest clones take 3% to 4.5%. Described time point: peripheral blood 6 weeks after treatment start. Sequencing used PBMCs, obtained around atezolizumab (anti-PD-L1) treatment. The receptors here all came from a man aged 55-75 years with urothelial cancer.

The gene calls are TRBV11-1 and TRBJ2-2; TRBD1 is a possible D gene (6 bases). Germline CDR1 SGHAT, CDR2 FQDESV (reference sequence). The CDR3 is 15 residues long. The V end lost 6 bases, the J end lost 6 bases, and 17 bases lay between the germline ends. As DNA, the CDR3 is TGTGCCAGCAGTCATCAGGGGCAGTCCCCCGGGGAGCTGTTTTTT. Its protein is CASSHQGQSPGELFF.

The chain combines TRBV19 with TRBJ1-4; 7 bases line up with TRBD1. Germline V CDR1 and CDR2: LNHDA, SQIVND (reference sequence). V dropped 1 base and J dropped 0; count of bases not matched to a gene: 8. CDR3 size: 18 residues. CDR3 DNA sequence: TGTGCCAGTAGTATAGCAACAGGGGCCGGTGCAACTAATGAAAAACTGTTTTTT. Its protein is CASSIATGAGATNEKLFF.

This clone was recorded once. The chain uses TRBV2 and TRBJ2-1, with D maybe TRBD1 (5 bases). V was trimmed by 4 bases and J by 10 bases, leaving 20 bases between them. This CDR3 contains 15 residues. Germline-derived CDR1 and CDR2 are SNHLY and FYNNEI. The CDR3 loop is CASSGATLRRQEQFF. In nucleotides, the CDR3 is TGTGCCAGCAGTGGGGCCACATTAAGAAGACAGGAGCAGTTCTTC.

This chain uses TRBV5-8 with TRBJ1-4, with a weak D call TRBD1 (6 bases). Trimming shortened V by 6 bases and J by 0 bases, and 12 bases separated the two germline ends. Germline V lookup: CDR1 SGHTS, CDR2 YDEGEE. The CDR3 totals 15 residues. This CDR3 reads CASTGQFATNEKLFF. CDR3 nucleotide sequence: TGTGCCAGCACTGGACAGTTTGCAACTAATGAAAAACTGTTTTTT.

The rearrangement links TRBV6-5 to TRBJ2-3; 7 bases are a match to TRBD2. The V and J ends lost 2 bases and 4 bases, in that order; junction bases with no gene match: 3. Germline CDR1 reads MNHEY; CDR2 reads SVGAGI. This CDR3 contains 14 residues. This chain's CDR3 is CASSYEGGPDTQYF. The CDR3 DNA sequence: TGTGCCAGCAGTTACGAGGGAGGGCCAGATACGCAGTATTTT.

This clone was recorded a few times. The chain recombines TRBV23-1 with TRBJ2-7; 8 bases match TRBD2. TRBV23-1 is reported as an ORF; its role is uncertain. The CDR3 covers 17 residues. The V and J ends lost 2 bases and 4 bases, in that order; junction bases with no gene match: 13. This CDR3 reads CASSQRPPQRELYEQYF. CDR3 in DNA: TGCGCCAGCAGTCAACGCCCCCCCCAGCGGGAGTTGTACGAGCAGTACTTC.

J is TRBJ1-6 and V is TRBV4-2, with D tentatively TRBD1 (5 bases). CDR1 and CDR2 (germline): LGHNA, YNFKEQ. The length of the CDR3 is 14 residues. The V end lost 0 bases, the J end lost 6 bases, and 6 bases lay between the germline ends. The CDR3 bases are TGTGCCAGCAGCCAAGAAGGGGCTAATTCACCCCTCCACTTT. This encodes CASSQEGANSPLHF.

The chain joins TRBV7-2 to TRBJ2-1; 11 bases agree with TRBD2. CDR1 is SGHTA and CDR2 is FQGNSA in the germline V gene. V was pared by 1 base and J by 4 bases, with 3 bases of the junction left unmatched. This CDR3 spans 16 amino acids. CDR3 DNA: TGTGCCAGCAGCTTAGGATCTAGCGGGAGGTACAATGAGCAGTTCTTC. It translates to CASSLGSSGRYNEQFF.

This clone was counted between two and nine times. For the CDR3, the DNA is TGTGCCAGCAGTTCCCGGACAGGGGATGATAAGGGGGGCTACACCTTC. It encodes CASSSRTGDDKGGYTF. The chain carries TRBV27 and TRBJ1-2; 9 bases match TRBD1. The CDR3 spans 16 residues. From germline, CDR1 is MNHEY and CDR2 SMNVEV (reference sequence). Losses at the gene ends were 4 bases for V and 8 bases for J; bases not matched to a gene: 14.

Only one count was recorded for this clone. CDR3 sequence: CASSPPVVSNYGYTF. The CDR3, as DNA: TGTGCCAGCAGTCCCCCTGTTGTTTCTAACTATGGCTACACCTTC. V is TRBV28 and J is TRBJ1-2; D gene ambiguous. This CDR3 spans 15 amino acids. V lost 5 bases and J lost 0, with 13 bases in between. Germline values: CDR1 MDHEN, CDR2 SYDVKM.

A single count supports this clone. The chain carries TRBV13 and TRBJ2-1; D is possibly TRBD2 (6 bases). CDR3 size: 18 residues. V was shortened by 2 bases and J by 1 base, with 18 bases between the two germline ends. From germline, CDR1 is PRHDT and CDR2 FYEKMQ (reference sequence). CDR3 residues: CASSLHLGGAGSYNEQFF. The CDR3 coding sequence is TGTGCCAGCAGCTTACACTTGGGAGGTGCCGGTTCCTACAATGAGCAGTTCTTC. The complete variable domain, with remaining parts taken from reference TRBV13 and TRBJ2-1, reads AAGVIQSPRHLIKEKRETATLKCYPIPRHDTVYWYQQGPGQDPQFLISFYEKMQSDKGSIPDRFSAQQFSDYHSELNMSSLELGDSALYFCASSLHLGGAGSYNEQFFGPGTRLTVL.

As DNA, the CDR3 is TGCGCCAGCAGCCCTGGACAGTCAAATGTGGTAAGGAGCTCCTACGAGCAGTACTTC. Translating gives CASSPGQSNVVRSSYEQYF. The rearrangement joins TRBV5-1 to TRBJ2-7, with TRBD1 as a possible D gene (6 bases). CDR3 size: 19 residues. Looked up from germline, CDR1 is SGHRS and CDR2 is YFSETQ. Trimming cost V 4 bases and J 0 bases, with 26 bases left between them. Filled out from reference TRBV5-1 and TRBJ2-7, the complete variable domain reads KAGVTQTPRYLIKTRGQQVTLSCSPISGHRSVSWYQQTPGQGLQFLFEYFSETQRNKGNFPGRFSGRQFSNSRSEMNVSTLELGDSALYLCASSPGQSNVVRSSYEQYFGPGTRLTVT.

This rearrangement joins TRBV10-3 to TRBJ2-7; a weak D match, TRBD2 (6 bases). Per the germline V gene, CDR1 is ENHRY and CDR2 is SYGVKD. The CDR3 is made up of 12 amino acids. With 2 bases removed from V and 9 bases from J, the gap between germline ends came to 11 bases. The CDR3 reads CAISEGDSRQYF. Here the CDR3 DNA reads TGTGCCATCAGTGAGGGGGACTCACGGCAGTACTTC.

This clone was counted between two and nine times. The chain uses TRBV30 and TRBJ1-2; no clear D. The CDR3 is 13 amino acids. Germline V gene lookup returns CDR1 GTSNPN and CDR2 SVGIG (reference sequence). The V end was cut by 2 bases, the J end by 5 bases, with 12 bases between. CDR3: CAWSLAASYGYTF. The CDR3 DNA sequence: TGTGCCTGGAGTCTCGCGGCGTCTTATGGCTACACCTTC.

V and J are TRBV15 and TRBJ1-4; 9 bases line up with TRBD1. The length of the CDR3 is 15 residues. Germline V gene sequence: CDR1 LNHNV, CDR2 YYDKDF (reference sequence). V lost 1 base and J lost 6; bases outside the gene matches: 3. The CDR3 loop reads CATSRVDRGYEKLFF. In nucleotides, the CDR3 is TGTGCCACCAGCAGAGTGGACAGGGGATATGAAAAACTGTTTTTT.

In DNA form, the CDR3 reads TGTGCCAGCAGGAGGACAGGGGGCGGCCGTAATGAAAAACTGTTTTTT. This encodes CASRRTGGGRNEKLFF. The chain carries TRBV28 and TRBJ1-4; 11 bases line up with TRBD1. Germline V lookup: CDR1 MDHEN, CDR2 SYDVKM. This CDR3 has 16 amino acids. V lost 6 bases, J lost 4 bases, and 7 bases stayed unmatched.

The chain joins TRBV4-3 to TRBJ2-1; 9 nucleotides agree with TRBD2. This CDR3 has 15 amino acids. From germline, CDR1 is LGHNA and CDR2 YSLEER. The J segment lost 6 bases and the V segment lost 1 base, leaving 4 bases of the junction unmatched. CDR3 sequence reads: CASSQVSGGLNEQFF. The DNA of the CDR3 is TGCGCCAGCAGCCAAGTTAGCGGGGGACTCAATGAGCAGTTCTTC.

This clone occurred once. The chain couples TRBV5-1 to TRBJ2-3; D is ambiguous. The V end lost 4 bases, the J end lost 0 bases, and 12 bases lay between the germline ends. This CDR3 is 15 amino acids long. CDR1 is SGHRS and CDR2 is YFSETQ in the germline V gene. CDR3 in DNA: TGCGCCAGCAGCCCCCAACGCGGAAGCACAGATACGCAGTATTTT. This gives the protein CASSPQRGSTDTQYF.

The J gene is TRBJ2-3, the V gene TRBV4-2, with TRBD2 matching over 9 bases. With V trimmed by 0 bases and J by 5 bases, 9 bases remained unmatched. The CDR3 is 17 residues long. CDR1 and CDR2 (germline): LGHNA, YNFKEQ. The CDR3 nucleotides read TGTGCCAGCAGCCAAGACCCAATAGCGGGAGCGGGAGATACGCAGTATTTT. This sequence encodes CASSQDPIAGAGDTQYF.

The chain couples TRBV29-1 to TRBJ2-5; D not certain. Germline V gene sequence: CDR1 SQVTM, CDR2 ANQGSEA. Trimming pared 7 bases from V and 11 bases from J, leaving 17 bases between. The CDR3 sequence is 11 residues long. CDR3 DNA: TGCAGCGCCACTACCCCCCCAGCACAGTACTTC. Protein: CSATTPPAQYF.

The chain has TRBV11-2 and TRBJ2-7, with 8 bases lining up with TRBD1. Germline V gene sequence: CDR1 SGHAT, CDR2 FQNNGV. CDR3 length equals 14 residues. With 5 bases clipped from V and 2 bases from J, the junction kept 5 bases outside the gene matches. This CDR3 reads CASSAQGATYEQYF. The CDR3, as DNA: TGTGCCAGCAGCGCGCAGGGGGCGACCTACGAGCAGTACTTC.

The CDR3 DNA is TGTGCCAGCAGCGTAACCGGGACAGCTAATGAAAAACTGTTTTTT. Protein: CASSVTGTANEKLFF. The rearrangement joins TRBV9 to TRBJ1-4; the match to TRBD1 covers 7 bases. Germline CDR1 is SGDLS and CDR2 is YYNGEE. V shed 1 base, J shed 3 bases, and the junction held 3 bases outside the gene matches. The CDR3 is 15 amino acids.

This sequence joins TRBV18 and TRBJ1-1; no clear D gene. Germline values: CDR1 KGHSH, CDR2 LQKENI. V was cut by 5 bases and J by 1 base, with 11 bases left in between. The CDR3 consists of 14 residues. This CDR3 is CASSASTENTEAFF. Here the CDR3 DNA reads TGTGCCAGCTCAGCGAGTACAGAGAACACTGAAGCTTTCTTT.